The present T cell receptor (beta chain) was sequenced within a study of blood T cells in healthy people across ages (dated by TCRdb to the mid-2010s). Looking at the study overall: In model experiments, roughly one uniquely barcoded TCR beta cDNA molecule per two T cells was captured by template switching. Age-related changes in TCR beta repertoire diversity were measured in the study by deep sequencing normalized with unique cDNA molecular identifiers. Donors were grouped into four age groups: young (average approximately 15 years), middle-aged (39), aged (roughly 62) and long-lived (about 89). To avoid experimental bias, donors of different ages were randomly spread across the sequencing lanes. The study analyzed two additional independent replicas of 1 million unique cDNA reads from the same blood draw for two donors, one aged 18 to 30 and one aged 80 or older.

Comment on this clonotype: No cognate antigen has been identified for it. Base-call qualities are not available, and no considerably larger clone is one nucleotide away.

The CDR3 sequence holds 15 residues, the cysteine and phenylalanine included. The retained sequence is limited to the CDR3, 45 bases, with the frame set at the first base. V and J are trimmed by 6 bases and 6 bases, and the gene matches miss 11 bases of the junction. From a lookup of the germline V gene (reference sequence), CDR1 and CDR2 are MNHEY and SMNVEV. Donors were a few dozen systemically healthy Caucasian individuals from Russia aged roughly 6 to 100 years. About 9.8 milliliters of peripheral blood were drawn from each donor into EDTA-treated Vacutainer tubes. Ficoll-Paque density-gradient centrifugation was used to isolate PBMCs, with at least 6.5 million per sample. Total RNA, at least 6 micrograms per sample, was extracted from PBMCs with Trizol reagent. The percentages of naive CD45RAhigh/CD27high T cells were determined by flow cytometry on a PBMC aliquot from every donor. Here is what the overall study found, with its caveats: Estimates of total diversity based on one million sequenced T cells were considered lower bounds and underestimates. Observed TCR beta diversity per million T cells fell roughly linearly with age, and a significant reduction was already apparent by age roughly 41. Because the CMV infection status of the donors was unknown, age-related changes in expanded clonotypes may potentially have been confounded. Conclusive comparison of naive and antigen-experienced compartments was prevented by the profiling of bulk unsorted PBMCs. Compared with the aged group, the long-lived group had more naive CD4+ T cells, fewer expanded clones and increased TCR diversity, suggesting age selection. The percentage of naive T cells measured by flow cytometry correlated strongly with observed TCR beta diversity.

Library preparation employed 5' RACE. TCRdb shows the sequencer as Illumina HiSeq 2500. A second PCR of about 6 to 11 cycles was run with a J-beta primer mix and a sample-barcoded 5' primer. Each TCR beta cDNA molecule received a unique molecular identifier from a template-switch 5' adaptor carrying 12 random nucleotides. Each sample yielded at least 3 million CDR3-containing paired-end reads. The Mint cDNA synthesis kit, primed by a TRBC-specific oligonucleotide, was used to synthesize first-strand cDNA from all RNA. All cDNA was treated with uracil-DNA glycosylase and then went through a first 18-cycle PCR with the universal primers M1SS and BC2_uni_R. Regarding the original processing steps: Each sample was normalized by randomly selecting 1 million high-quality reads, each carrying a distinct molecular identifier. Instead of being binned into consensus sequences, reads with shared molecular identifiers were discarded. MiTCR, with a Q25 quality threshold and the strictest error-elimination algorithm, was used for CDR3 identification, clonotype clustering and error correction. Lower-bound total TCR beta diversity was estimated with a nonparametric unseen species model using Euler transformation. TCRdb took the public reads, trimmed them with fastp at Q25, ran MiXCR for clone calling and kept in-frame beta chains. One record per CDR3 amino acid sequence lists the most common genes and DNA. The V and J calls come from TCRdb's annotation, not from the publication. The sample profile shows approximately 900,000 distinct CDR3 sequences; around 48% of them were found once. The ten largest make up 10% to 15% of the sample.

Sequenced material: blood. The V and J segments used are TRBV27 and TRBJ2-1; TRBD2 aligns with 7 central bases. The origin of this receptor is a man aged 25-45 years in good health. This receptor carries the CDR3 CASRAGMGFVNEQFF. The DNA sequence is TGTGCCAGCAGAGCGGGGATGGGGTTTGTCAATGAGCAGTTCTTC.